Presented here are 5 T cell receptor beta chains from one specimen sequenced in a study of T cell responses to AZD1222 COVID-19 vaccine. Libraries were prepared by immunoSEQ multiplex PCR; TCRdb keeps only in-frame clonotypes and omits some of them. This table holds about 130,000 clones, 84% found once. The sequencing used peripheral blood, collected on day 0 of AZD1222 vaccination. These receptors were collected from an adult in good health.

This chain's CDR3 is CASSSPGRNSPLHF. CDR3 DNA sequence: TGTGCCAGCAGCTCACCGGGTCGTAATTCACCCCTCCACTTT. The chain recombines TRBV7-3 with TRBJ1-6; D not certain. Trimming pared 4 bases from V and 6 bases from J, leaving 10 bases between. The V gene's germline CDR1 is SGHTA and CDR2 FQGTGA. This CDR3 comprises 14 residues.

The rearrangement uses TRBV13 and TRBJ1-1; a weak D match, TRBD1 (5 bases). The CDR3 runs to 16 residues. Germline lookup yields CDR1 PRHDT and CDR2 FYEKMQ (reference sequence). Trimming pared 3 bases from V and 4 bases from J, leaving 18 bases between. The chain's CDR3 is CASSLEGKGLLTEAFF. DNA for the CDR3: TGTGCCAGCAGCTTGGAAGGTAAGGGACTGCTCACTGAAGCTTTCTTT.

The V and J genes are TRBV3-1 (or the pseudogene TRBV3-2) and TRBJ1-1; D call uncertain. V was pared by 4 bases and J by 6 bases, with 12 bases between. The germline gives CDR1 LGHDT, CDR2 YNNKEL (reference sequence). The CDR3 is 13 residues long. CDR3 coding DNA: TGTGCCAGCAGCCGTAGTCGGACTTCTGAAGCTTTCTTT. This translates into CASSRSRTSEAFF.

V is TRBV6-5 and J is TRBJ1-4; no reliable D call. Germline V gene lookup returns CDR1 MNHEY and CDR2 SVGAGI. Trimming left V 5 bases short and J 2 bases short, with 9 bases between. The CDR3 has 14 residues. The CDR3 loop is CASSPGDTNEKLFF. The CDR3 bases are TGTGCCAGCAGTCCAGGTGATACTAATGAAAAACTGTTTTTT.

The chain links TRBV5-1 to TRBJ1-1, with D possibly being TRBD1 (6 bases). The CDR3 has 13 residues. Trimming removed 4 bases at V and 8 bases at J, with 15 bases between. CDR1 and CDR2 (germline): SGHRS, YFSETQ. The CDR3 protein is CASSIAFQGEAFF. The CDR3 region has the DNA TGCGCCAGCAGCATCGCCTTTCAGGGGGAAGCTTTCTTT.